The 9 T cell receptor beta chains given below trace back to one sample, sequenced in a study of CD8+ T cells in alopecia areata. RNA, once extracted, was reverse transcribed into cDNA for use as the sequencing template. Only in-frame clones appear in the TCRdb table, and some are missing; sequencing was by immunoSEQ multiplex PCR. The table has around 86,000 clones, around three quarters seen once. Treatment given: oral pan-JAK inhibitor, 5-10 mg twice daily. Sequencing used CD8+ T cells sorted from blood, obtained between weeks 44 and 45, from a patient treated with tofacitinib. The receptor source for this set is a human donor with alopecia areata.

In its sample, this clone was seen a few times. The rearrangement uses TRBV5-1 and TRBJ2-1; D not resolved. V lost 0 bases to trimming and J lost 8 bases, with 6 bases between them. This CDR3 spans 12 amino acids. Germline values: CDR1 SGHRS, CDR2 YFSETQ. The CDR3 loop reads CASSLVWYEQFF. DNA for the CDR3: TGCGCCAGCAGCTTGGTTTGGTATGAGCAGTTCTTC.

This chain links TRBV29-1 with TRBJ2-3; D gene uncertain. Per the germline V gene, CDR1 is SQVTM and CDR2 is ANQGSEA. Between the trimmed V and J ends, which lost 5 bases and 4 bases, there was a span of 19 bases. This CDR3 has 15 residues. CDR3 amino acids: CSVPIPSRAPDTQYF. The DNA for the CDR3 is TGCAGCGTTCCCATCCCCTCTAGGGCCCCAGATACGCAGTATTTT.

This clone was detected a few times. The CDR3 here is CASSLTNRDTEAFF. The CDR3 DNA is TGCGCCAGCAGCCTAACAAATAGGGACACTGAAGCTTTCTTT. V is TRBV4-3 and J is TRBJ1-1, with D uncertain. V lost 4 bases, J lost 3 bases, and 12 bases lay in between. The CDR3 runs to 14 residues. Germline V gene data show CDR1 as LGHNA and CDR2 as YSLEER.

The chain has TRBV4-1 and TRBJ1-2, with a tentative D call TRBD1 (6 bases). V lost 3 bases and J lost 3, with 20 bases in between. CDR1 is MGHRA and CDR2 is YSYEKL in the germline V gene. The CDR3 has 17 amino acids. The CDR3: CASSQKPGGGNDYGYTF. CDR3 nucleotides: TGCGCCAGCAGCCAGAAGCCCGGAGGGGGTAACGACTATGGCTACACCTTC.

In nucleotides, the CDR3 is TGTGCCAGCAGCTTAGGGGGCGAGGGGATGGTAGTTGGCTACACCTTC. Translated, it gives CASSLGGEGMVVGYTF. V is TRBV5-6 and J is TRBJ1-2; the match to TRBD1 covers 7 bases. The germline gives CDR1 SGHDT, CDR2 YYEEEE. With V trimmed by 2 bases and J by 7 bases, 14 bases remained unmatched. The CDR3 extends over 16 amino acids.

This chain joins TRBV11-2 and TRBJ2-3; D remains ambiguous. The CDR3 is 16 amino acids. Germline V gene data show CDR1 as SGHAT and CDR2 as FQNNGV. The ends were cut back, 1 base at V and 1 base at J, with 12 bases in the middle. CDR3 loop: CASSLGGVDGTDTQYF. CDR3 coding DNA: TGTGCCAGCAGCTTAGGGGGTGTGGATGGCACAGATACGCAGTATTTT.

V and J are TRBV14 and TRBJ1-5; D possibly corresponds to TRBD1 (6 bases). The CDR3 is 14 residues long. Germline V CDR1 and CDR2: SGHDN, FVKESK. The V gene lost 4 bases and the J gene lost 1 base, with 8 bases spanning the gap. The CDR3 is CASSLGGSNQPQHF. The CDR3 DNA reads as TGTGCCAGCAGCCTAGGGGGAAGCAATCAGCCCCAGCATTTT.

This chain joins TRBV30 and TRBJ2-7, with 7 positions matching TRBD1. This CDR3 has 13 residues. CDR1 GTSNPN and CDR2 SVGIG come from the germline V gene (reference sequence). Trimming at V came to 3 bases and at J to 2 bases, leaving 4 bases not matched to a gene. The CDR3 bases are TGTGCCTGGAGCGCCGGGACAGCCTACGAGCAGTACTTC. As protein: CAWSAGTAYEQYF. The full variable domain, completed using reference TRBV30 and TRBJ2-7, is SQTIHQWPATLVQPVGSPLSLECTVEGTSNPNLYWYRQAAGRGLQLLFYSVGIGQISSEVPQNLSASRPQDRQFILSSKKLLLSDSGFYLCAWSAGTAYEQYFGPGTRLTVT.

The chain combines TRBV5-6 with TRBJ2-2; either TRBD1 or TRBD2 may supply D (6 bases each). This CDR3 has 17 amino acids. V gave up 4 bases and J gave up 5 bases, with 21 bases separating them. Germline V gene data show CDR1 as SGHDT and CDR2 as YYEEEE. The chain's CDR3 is CASSRVDPGARTGELFF. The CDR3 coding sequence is TGTGCCAGCAGCCGGGTTGATCCGGGGGCCCGGACCGGGGAGCTGTTTTTT.